Following are 13 T cell receptor beta chains from one sample sequenced in a study of PD-1 blockade in classical Hodgkin lymphoma. The time point is: newly diagnosed, previously untreated cHL patient sample. Purified CD4+ T cells were obtained from thawed PBMCs through magnetic negative selection. Assay used: immunoSEQ multiplex PCR; TCRdb lists only in-frame clones, some missing. In the table there are roughly 20,000 clones, more than 90% of which are singletons. Material: CD4+ T cells from blood. The origin of the receptors is a human donor with classical Hodgkin lymphoma.

This rearrangement joins TRBV6-5 to TRBJ2-1; either TRBD1 or TRBD2 may fit D (5 bases each). The CDR3 extends over 13 amino acids. The ends were cut back, 2 bases at V and 9 bases at J, with 11 bases in the middle. Per germline, CDR1 MNHEY and CDR2 SVGAGI. The CDR3 sequence: CASSYGTHGEQFF. The DNA of the CDR3 is TGTGCCAGCAGTTACGGGACCCACGGTGAGCAGTTCTTC.

V usage is TRBV5-1 and J usage is TRBJ2-3, with a possible D match to TRBD1 (6 bases). Between the trimmed V and J ends, which lost 1 base and 2 bases, there was a span of 11 bases. CDR3 length: 15 residues. Germline lookup yields CDR1 SGHRS and CDR2 YFSETQ. DNA for the CDR3: TGCGCCAGCAGCTTGATCGGACAGAACACAGATACGCAGTATTTT. Its protein product is CASSLIGQNTDTQYF.

The genes are TRBV5-6 and TRBJ1-2; D is unclear. CDR1 is SGHDT, CDR2 YYEEEE, per germline. The CDR3 has 12 amino acids. V lost 2 bases to trimming and J lost 8 bases, with 10 bases between them. CDR3 in amino acids: CASSFPGTGYTF. The DNA of the CDR3 is TGTGCCAGCAGCTTTCCCGGCACGGGCTACACCTTC. Using reference TRBV5-6 and TRBJ1-2 for the parts outside the CDR3, the full variable domain is DAGVTQSPTHLIKTRGQQVTLRCSPKSGHDTVSWYQQALGQGPQFIFQYYEEEERQRGNFPDRFSGHQFPNYSSELNVNALLLGDSALYLCASSFPGTGYTFGSGTRLTVV.

The chain employs TRBV28 and TRBJ1-2; D is possibly TRBD1 (5 bases). The ends were cut back, 5 bases at V and 4 bases at J, with 20 bases in the middle. The germline CDR1 and CDR2 sequences are MDHEN and SYDVKM. This CDR3 has 16 amino acids. CDR3 protein: CASSPLFPGGGYGYTF. CDR3 nucleotides: TGTGCCAGCAGTCCCCTCTTTCCGGGGGGGGGCTATGGCTACACCTTC.

In this sample, this clone turned up once. The genes are TRBV7-6 and TRBJ1-3; weak D call: TRBD1 (6 bases). Trimming removed 4 bases at V and 0 bases at J, with 10 bases between. The CDR3 is 15 residues long. The germline gives CDR1 SGHVS, CDR2 FNYEAQ. CDR3 protein: CASSSDRNSGNTIYF. The CDR3, as DNA: TGTGCCAGCAGCTCAGACAGGAACTCTGGAAACACCATATATTTT. Supplemented by reference TRBV7-6 and TRBJ1-3, the full variable domain reads GAGVSQSPRYKVTKRGQDVALRCDPISGHVSLYWYRQALGQGPEFLTYFNYEAQQDKSGLPNDRFSAERPEGSISTLTIQRTEQRDSAMYRCASSSDRNSGNTIYFGEGSWLTVV.

The chain combines TRBV5-4 with TRBJ2-7, with 16 bases that match TRBD2. The CDR3 covers 15 residues. The V gene's germline CDR1 is SGHNT and CDR2 YYREEE (reference sequence). V was pared by 4 bases and J by 4 bases, with 2 bases of the junction left unmatched. CDR3: CASSPGLAGGYEQYF. CDR3 nucleotides: TGTGCCAGCAGCCCGGGACTAGCGGGAGGGTACGAGCAGTACTTC.

This chain links TRBV29-1 with TRBJ1-1; D not resolved. This CDR3 comprises 11 residues. The V end was cut by 7 bases, the J end by 3 bases, with 9 bases between. Germline V gives CDR1 SQVTM, CDR2 ANQGSEA. The CDR3 loop reads CSASDYTEAFF. CDR3 coding DNA: TGCAGCGCGAGCGACTACACTGAAGCTTTCTTT.

The chain employs TRBV11-2 and TRBJ2-7; tentatively, D is TRBD1 or TRBD2 (5 bases each). V dropped 5 bases and J dropped 2 bases, with 19 bases sitting between them. CDR3 length: 16 residues. Germline-derived CDR1 and CDR2 are SGHAT and FQNNGV. CDR3: CASSPQMGRVAYEQYF. The CDR3 DNA follows: TGTGCCAGCAGCCCCCAGATGGGGCGGGTCGCCTACGAGCAGTACTTC.

This clone has a single count. In DNA, the CDR3 is TGTGCCAGCAGCCAGGTCGGGGGCGCGGCAGATACGCAGTATTTT. This gives the protein CASSQVGGAADTQYF. This rearrangement joins TRBV14 to TRBJ2-3; the D gene could be TRBD1 or TRBD2 (6 bases each). The V and J ends lost 3 bases and 4 bases respectively, with 14 bases between them. The CDR3 loop spans 15 amino acids. The germline V gene encodes CDR1 SGHDN and CDR2 FVKESK.

The rearrangement links TRBV27 to TRBJ2-3; D remains ambiguous. The CDR3 is made up of 16 amino acids. The germline V gene encodes CDR1 MNHEY and CDR2 SMNVEV (reference sequence). V was pared by 6 bases and J by 2 bases, with 18 bases between. In DNA form, the CDR3 reads TGTGCCAGCAGGAAAGCCCGGTCAAGAGACACAGATACGCAGTATTTT. It specifies CASRKARSRDTDTQYF.

V gene TRBV11-1 combines with J gene TRBJ1-1; D unresolved. The germline V gene encodes CDR1 SGHAT and CDR2 FQDESV (reference sequence). Trimming removed 3 bases at V and 2 bases at J, with 10 bases between. The CDR3 extends over 14 amino acids. Here the CDR3 DNA reads TGTGCCAGCAGCTTCAATCGGATTAACACTGAAGCTTTCTTT. Residues: CASSFNRINTEAFF.

This chain connects TRBV19 to TRBJ1-4; D is unresolved. V was clipped by 4 bases and J by 8 bases, with 8 bases between them. The CDR3 length is 12 residues. Germline V lookup: CDR1 LNHDA, CDR2 SQIVND (reference sequence). CDR3 nucleotide sequence: TGTGCCAGTAGTAGGGTTTACGAAAAACTGTTTTTT. The encoded protein is CASSRVYEKLFF. Full variable domain (rest looked up from reference TRBV19 and TRBJ1-4): DGGITQSPKYLFRKEGQNVTLSCEQNLNHDAMYWYRQDPGQGLRLIYYSQIVNDFQKGDIAEGYSVSREKKESFPLTVTSAQKNPTAFYLCASSRVYEKLFFGSGTQLSVL.

This chain links TRBV7-9 with TRBJ1-1, with TRBD1 identical over 7 bases. Germline-derived CDR1 and CDR2 are SEHNR and FQNEAQ (reference sequence). V was clipped by 3 bases and J by 3 bases; unmatched bases: 4. This CDR3 has 14 amino acids. This CDR3 reads CASSLTGSHTEAFF. The CDR3 coding sequence is TGTGCCAGCAGCTTGACAGGGTCCCACACTGAAGCTTTCTTT. The full variable domain, its missing parts supplied by reference TRBV7-9 and TRBJ1-1, is DTGVSQNPRHKITKRGQNVTFRCDPISEHNRLYWYRQTLGQGPEFLTYFQNEAQLEKSRLLSDRFSAERPKGSFSTLEIQRTEQGDSAMYLCASSLTGSHTEAFFGQGTRLTVV.